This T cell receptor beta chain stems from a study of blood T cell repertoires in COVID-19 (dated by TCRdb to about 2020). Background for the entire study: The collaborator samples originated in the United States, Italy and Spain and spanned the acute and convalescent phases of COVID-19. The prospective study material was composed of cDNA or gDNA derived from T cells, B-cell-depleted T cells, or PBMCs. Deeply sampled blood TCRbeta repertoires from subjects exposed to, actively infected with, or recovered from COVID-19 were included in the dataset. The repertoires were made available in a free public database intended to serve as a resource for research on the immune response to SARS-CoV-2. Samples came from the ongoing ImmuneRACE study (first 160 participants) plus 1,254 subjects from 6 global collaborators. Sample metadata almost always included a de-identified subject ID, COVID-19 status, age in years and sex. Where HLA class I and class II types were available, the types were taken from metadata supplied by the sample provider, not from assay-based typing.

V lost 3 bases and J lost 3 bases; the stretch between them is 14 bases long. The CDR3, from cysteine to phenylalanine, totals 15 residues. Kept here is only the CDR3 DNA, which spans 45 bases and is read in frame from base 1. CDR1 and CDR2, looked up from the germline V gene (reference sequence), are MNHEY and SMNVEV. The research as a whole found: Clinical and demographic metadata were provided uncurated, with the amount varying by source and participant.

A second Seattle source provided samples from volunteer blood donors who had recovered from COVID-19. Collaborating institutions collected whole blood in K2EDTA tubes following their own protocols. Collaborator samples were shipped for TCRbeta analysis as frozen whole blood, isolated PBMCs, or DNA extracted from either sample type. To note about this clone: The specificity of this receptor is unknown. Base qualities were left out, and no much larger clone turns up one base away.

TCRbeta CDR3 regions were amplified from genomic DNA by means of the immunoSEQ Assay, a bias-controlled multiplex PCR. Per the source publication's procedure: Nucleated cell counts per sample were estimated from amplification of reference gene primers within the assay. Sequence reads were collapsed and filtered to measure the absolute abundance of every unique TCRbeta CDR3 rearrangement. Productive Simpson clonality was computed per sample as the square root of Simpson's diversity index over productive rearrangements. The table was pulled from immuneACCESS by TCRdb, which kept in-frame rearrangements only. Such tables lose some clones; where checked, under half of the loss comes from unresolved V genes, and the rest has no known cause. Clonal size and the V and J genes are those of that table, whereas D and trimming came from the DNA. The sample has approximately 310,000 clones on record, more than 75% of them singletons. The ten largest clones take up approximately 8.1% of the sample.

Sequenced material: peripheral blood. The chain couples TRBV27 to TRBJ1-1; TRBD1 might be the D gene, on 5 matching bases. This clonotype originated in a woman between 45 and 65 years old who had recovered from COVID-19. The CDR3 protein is CASSFSGTGDTEAFF. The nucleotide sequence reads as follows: TGTGCCAGCAGTTTCTCAGGTACAGGAGACACTGAAGCTTTCTTT.